The 18 T cell receptor beta chains listed next were all sequenced from one sample in a study of tumor T cells in aggressive B-cell lymphoma. TCRdb's copy holds only in-frame clones and misses some; the assay was immunoSEQ multiplex PCR. The sample lists about 11,000 clones; about nine tenths were seen once. The source material was tumor tissue. The receptors stem from an adult with diffuse large B cell lymphoma.

This CDR3 is CSVRTGELAPLHF. CDR3 nucleotides: TGCAGCGTGCGGACAGGGGAGCTAGCACCCCTCCACTTT. This chain connects TRBV29-1 to TRBJ1-6; 9 positions match TRBD1. The germline CDR1 and CDR2 sequences are SQVTM and ANQGSEA. This CDR3 has 13 residues. V was clipped by 6 bases and J by 11 bases; unmatched bases: 8.

The genes are TRBV18 and TRBJ1-3; D is ambiguous. CDR3 size: 18 residues. V shed 3 bases and J shed 0 bases, with 18 bases lying between them. Per germline, CDR1 KGHSH and CDR2 LQKENI. CDR3 residues: CASSPIDHDGSSGNTIYF. DNA for the CDR3: TGTGCCAGCTCACCCATTGACCACGACGGGAGCTCTGGAAACACCATATATTTT.

This clone was detected only once. The V and J genes are TRBV6-1 and TRBJ2-2, with 13 bases lining up with TRBD2. This CDR3 contains 15 residues. Germline V lookup: CDR1 MNHNS, CDR2 SASEGT. The trim removed 8 bases at V and 6 bases at J, leaving 6 bases unmatched. The CDR3 region is CASHRTSGGSGELFF. CDR3 coding DNA: TGTGCCAGCCACCGGACTAGCGGGGGATCCGGGGAGCTGTTTTTT.

The V call is TRBV5-4, the J call TRBJ2-3; TRBD2 might be the D (6 bases). Germline CDR1 and CDR2: SGHNT and YYREEE (reference sequence). This CDR3 is 17 amino acids long. The germline V and J ends were trimmed by 2 bases and 2 bases, with 18 bases remaining between them. CDR3 protein: CASSFRDWRCFTDTQYF. CDR3 DNA: TGTGCCAGCAGCTTCAGGGACTGGCGGTGTTTCACAGATACGCAGTATTTT.

The chain recombines TRBV6-6 with TRBJ1-3; D unresolved. The V and J ends lost 5 bases and 2 bases respectively, with 10 bases between them. The CDR3 covers 14 residues. Germline CDR1 is MNHNY and CDR2 is SVGAGI (reference sequence). CDR3 nucleotide sequence: TGTGCCAGCAGTCGAGGGTCTGCTGGAAACACCATATATTTT. This translates into CASSRGSAGNTIYF.

This clone turned up a few times. This sequence joins TRBV7-2 and TRBJ1-5, with a weak D call TRBD1 (5 bases). The CDR3 is 16 amino acids. Germline assignment: CDR1 SGHTA and CDR2 FQGNSA. Trimming left V 1 base short and J 2 bases short, with 12 bases between. CDR3 loop: CASSLVAGDGNQPQHF. CDR3 bases: TGTGCCAGCAGCTTAGTCGCGGGGGATGGCAATCAGCCCCAGCATTTT.

V is TRBV11-3 and J is TRBJ1-1; 7 bases fit TRBD1. Germline assignment: CDR1 SGHNT and CDR2 YENEEA. There are 15 residues in the CDR3. V lost 5 bases and J lost 1; bases outside the gene matches: 7. The DNA for the CDR3 is TGTGCCAGCAGCCTACAGGACAGGCCGAACACTGAAGCTTTCTTT. Its translation: CASSLQDRPNTEAFF.

The genes are TRBV7-2 and TRBJ2-5; tentative D call: TRBD2 (5 bases). CDR1 SGHTA and CDR2 FQGNSA come from the germline V gene. This CDR3 has 15 amino acids. The V gene lost 2 bases and the J gene lost 4 bases, with 14 bases spanning the gap. CDR3 amino acids: CASSLSWGEAETQYF. CDR3 sequence (DNA): TGTGCCAGCAGCTTAAGTTGGGGAGAGGCAGAGACCCAGTACTTC.

The chain is built from TRBV4-2 and TRBJ1-5; maybe TRBD1 (5 bases). The germline V and J ends were trimmed by 0 bases and 7 bases, with 16 bases remaining between them. CDR3 length: 16 residues. Germline-derived CDR1 and CDR2 are LGHNA and YNFKEQ. CDR3 DNA sequence: TGTGCCAGCAGCCAAGATACGGGCAGGGTGGGCCAGCCCCAGCATTTT. Its translation: CASSQDTGRVGQPQHF.

The chain uses TRBV11-3 and TRBJ2-2, with D unclear. The CDR3 spans 13 residues. CDR1 and CDR2 (germline): SGHNT, YENEEA. Trimming pared 3 bases from V and 4 bases from J, leaving 6 bases between. This chain's CDR3 is CASSFSVTGELFF. In DNA form, the CDR3 reads TGTGCCAGCAGCTTCTCAGTCACCGGGGAGCTGTTTTTT.

The chain links TRBV6-5 to TRBJ1-4, with D tentatively TRBD1 (6 bases). Per germline, CDR1 MNHEY and CDR2 SVGAGI. The CDR3 loop spans 12 amino acids. Trimming cost V 7 bases and J 14 bases, with 17 bases left between them. CDR3 nucleotide sequence: TGTGCCAGCACGACAACAACAGGGCCCCTGTTTTTT. Residues: CASTTTTGPLFF.

This clone showed up just once. The J gene is TRBJ1-1, the V gene TRBV18, with a possible D match to TRBD1 (5 bases). The V end was cut by 6 bases, the J end by 5 bases, with 19 bases between. The CDR3 contains 15 residues. Per germline, CDR1 KGHSH and CDR2 LQKENI. CDR3 bases: TGTGCCAGCTCCCCCCAGGAGGGGTCTTTAACTGAAGCTTTCTTT. It encodes CASSPQEGSLTEAFF.

V gene TRBV27 combines with J gene TRBJ2-7, with a possible D match to TRBD1 (6 bases). The germline V gene has CDR1 MNHEY and CDR2 SMNVEV (reference sequence). This CDR3 contains 15 residues. Trimming shortened V by 3 bases and J by 3 bases, and 15 bases separated the two germline ends. The DNA of the CDR3 is TGTGCCAGCAGTTTCCCGGGACACCGGGGCTACGAGCAGTACTTC. Protein: CASSFPGHRGYEQYF.

The chain combines TRBV25-1 with TRBJ2-3; 10 bases align to TRBD1. CDR1 is MGHDK and CDR2 is SYGVNS in the germline V gene. The V gene end was trimmed by 4 bases and the J gene end by 3 bases; junction bases not matched to a gene: 7. The CDR3 covers 16 residues. Here the CDR3 reads CASSGYRDRGTDTQYF. The CDR3 DNA follows: TGTGCCAGCAGTGGCTATAGGGACAGGGGAACAGATACGCAGTATTTT.

This sequence joins TRBV4-1 and TRBJ2-7, with TRBD2 as a possible D gene (5 bases). In germline, CDR1 is MGHRA, CDR2 YSYEKL. V shed 4 bases and J shed 5 bases, with 21 bases lying between them. The CDR3 consists of 16 residues. The DNA of the CDR3 is TGCGCCAGCAGCCCCCTAATCGGGCGCGGAGGCGACGAGCAGTACTTC. Translated: CASSPLIGRGGDEQYF.

The chain recombines TRBV7-9 with TRBJ1-4; unclear D gene. The CDR3 is 13 residues long. Trimming left V 2 bases short and J 8 bases short, with 9 bases between. Germline CDR1 is SEHNR and CDR2 is FQNEAQ (reference sequence). The CDR3 sequence is CASSLNLREKLFF. The CDR3 DNA is TGTGCCAGCAGCTTAAACTTGCGGGAAAAACTGTTTTTT.

This chain uses TRBV11-2 with TRBJ1-1, with D possibly TRBD1 on 5 matching bases. V was pared by 1 base and J by 1 base, with 13 bases between. CDR3 length: 16 amino acids. Germline V gene sequence: CDR1 SGHAT, CDR2 FQNNGV. CDR3 amino acids: CASSLAGFGRNTEAFF. CDR3 nucleotide sequence: TGTGCCAGCAGCTTAGCAGGGTTCGGAAGGAACACTGAAGCTTTCTTT.

The CDR3 DNA reads TGCAGCGTTGCTTCTCCAGGGGTAGGAGATGAAAAACTGTTTTTT. Its protein product is CSVASPGVGDEKLFF. The genes are TRBV29-1 and TRBJ1-4; TRBD1 might be the D (6 bases). Germline loops: CDR1 SQVTM, CDR2 ANQGSEA. The V gene lost 4 bases and the J gene lost 6 bases, with 18 bases spanning the gap. The CDR3 sequence is 15 residues long.